One sample yielded the 17 T cell receptor beta chains listed below, sequenced in a study of technical replicates of blood from several donors. Repertoires were generated with immunoSEQ multiplex PCR, while TCRdb's copy carries only in-frame clones and drops some. This sample has some 70,000 clones, with 95% to 98% found just once. Sequenced sample: T cells isolated from PBMCs. These receptors were taken from a human donor in good health.

V usage is TRBV5-1 and J usage is TRBJ2-5; tentative D call: TRBD2 (6 bases). CDR3 length: 13 amino acids. Per germline, CDR1 SGHRS and CDR2 YFSETQ. Trimming left V 2 bases short and J 4 bases short, with 9 bases between. For the CDR3, the DNA is TGCGCCAGCAGCTTTACTAGCCCAGAGACCCAGTACTTC. Amino acids: CASSFTSPETQYF.

The chain employs TRBV7-2 and TRBJ2-7; 9 nucleotides agree with TRBD2. Germline-derived CDR1 and CDR2 are SGHTA and FQGNSA. The trim removed 2 bases at V and 3 bases at J, leaving 5 bases unmatched. This CDR3 region has 15 residues. This chain's CDR3 is CASSLPSGTYYEQYF. For the CDR3, the DNA is TGTGCCAGCAGCTTACCTAGCGGGACTTACTACGAGCAGTACTTC.

V is TRBV28 and J is TRBJ2-7; no firm D call. V lost 5 bases, J lost 4 bases, and 12 bases lay in between. The CDR3 length is 13 residues. Germline assignment: CDR1 MDHEN and CDR2 SYDVKM. The CDR3 bases are TGTGCCAGCAGTCCTAGGCGCGTTTACGAGCAGTACTTC. It specifies CASSPRRVYEQYF.

The J gene is TRBJ1-1, the V gene TRBV7-2; possibly TRBD1 for D (5 bases). Trimming took 3 bases from V and 7 from J, leaving 6 bases between them. Germline assignment: CDR1 SGHTA and CDR2 FQGNSA. The CDR3 spans 11 residues. CDR3 protein: CASSLTVEAFF. CDR3 nucleotides: TGTGCCAGCAGCTTGACAGTTGAAGCTTTCTTT.

This sequence joins TRBV30 and TRBJ2-1; D remains ambiguous. The CDR3 is 15 residues long. Trimming cost V 0 bases and J 5 bases, with 14 bases left between them. Per the germline V gene, CDR1 is GTSNPN and CDR2 is SVGIG (reference sequence). The CDR3 reads CAWSVLSRSDNEQFF. The CDR3 DNA reads TGTGCCTGGAGTGTACTTTCGAGAAGTGACAATGAGCAGTTCTTC. The full variable domain, completed using reference TRBV30 and TRBJ2-1, is SQTIHQWPATLVQPVGSPLSLECTVEGTSNPNLYWYRQAAGRGLQLLFYSVGIGQISSEVPQNLSASRPQDRQFILSSKKLLLSDSGFYLCAWSVLSRSDNEQFFGPGTRLTVL.

The chain is built from TRBV11-2 and TRBJ2-7, with a weak D call TRBD1 (5 bases). CDR1 is SGHAT and CDR2 is FQNNGV in the germline V gene. CDR3 length: 15 residues. V lost 5 bases to trimming and J lost 1 base, with 15 bases between them. In DNA, the CDR3 is TGTGCCAGCAGCCTAGGTTTTGGGGCTTCCTACGAGCAGTACTTC. This translates into CASSLGFGASYEQYF. Filled out from reference TRBV11-2 and TRBJ2-7, the complete variable domain reads EAGVAQSPRYKIIEKRQSVAFWCNPISGHATLYWYQQILGQGPKLLIQFQNNGVVDDSQLPKDRFSAERLKGVDSTLKIQPAKLEDSAVYLCASSLGFGASYEQYFGPGTRLTVT.

J is TRBJ2-1 and V is TRBV27; D is unresolved. Germline CDR1 MNHEY, CDR2 SMNVEV (reference sequence). The CDR3 spans 12 residues. Trimming removed 8 bases from V and 3 bases from J, with 8 bases in between. The CDR3 loop reads CASSENYNEQFF. The CDR3 DNA reads as TGTGCCAGCTCGGAGAACTACAATGAGCAGTTCTTC.

This clone came up once. This chain uses TRBV30 with TRBJ2-7; no firm D call. Germline V lookup: CDR1 GTSNPN, CDR2 SVGIG (reference sequence). The CDR3 length is 13 residues. The ends were cut back, 0 bases at V and 5 bases at J, with 11 bases in the middle. The CDR3 sequence is CAWSVSRYHEQYF. The CDR3 region has the DNA TGTGCCTGGAGTGTATCGAGGTACCACGAGCAGTACTTC.

The CDR3 region has the DNA TGTGCCAGCAGCCAAGATTATGGCAGGGAACTGGGGGGCTACACCTTC. It encodes CASSQDYGRELGGYTF. The rearrangement joins TRBV4-2 to TRBJ1-2; a weak D match, TRBD1 (5 bases). V lost 0 bases to trimming and J lost 8 bases, with 19 bases between them. The CDR3 loop spans 16 amino acids. Germline values: CDR1 LGHNA, CDR2 YNFKEQ.

The chain employs TRBV5-6 and TRBJ2-7, with TRBD2 matching over 11 bases. The CDR3 is 14 residues long. CDR1 and CDR2 (germline): SGHDT, YYEEEE. With 4 bases clipped from V and 5 bases from J, the junction kept 5 bases outside the gene matches. CDR3 residues: CASSLLAGANEQYF. The CDR3, as DNA: TGTGCCAGCAGCCTACTAGCGGGAGCAAACGAGCAGTACTTC.

This chain links TRBV30 with TRBJ2-3; 8 bases are a match to TRBD2. The J segment lost 1 base and the V segment lost 0 bases, leaving 3 bases of the junction unmatched. In germline, CDR1 is GTSNPN, CDR2 SVGIG (reference sequence). The CDR3 spans 15 residues. The CDR3 DNA follows: TGTGCCTGGAGTGTAGGTAGCGGGGGCACAGATACGCAGTATTTT. It encodes CAWSVGSGGTDTQYF.

The V call is TRBV18, the J call TRBJ2-5, with a tentative D call TRBD2 (6 bases). Germline CDR1 reads KGHSH; CDR2 reads LQKENI. CDR3 size: 13 residues. V gave up 5 bases and J gave up 5 bases, with 12 bases separating them. CDR3 sequence: CASSGGETETQYF. CDR3 sequence (DNA): TGTGCCAGCTCAGGAGGGGAAACGGAGACCCAGTACTTC.

V gene TRBV6-5 combines with J gene TRBJ2-7; weak D call: TRBD1 (6 bases). V was pared by 0 bases and J by 6 bases, with 9 bases between. CDR1 and CDR2 (germline): MNHEY, SVGAGI. This CDR3 has 13 amino acids. The CDR3 DNA reads TGTGCCAGCAGTTACTCGGGGGCTCGCGAGCAGTACTTC. This translates into CASSYSGAREQYF.

This chain uses TRBV27 with TRBJ1-5; D possibly corresponds to TRBD1 (5 bases). Germline V gene lookup returns CDR1 MNHEY and CDR2 SMNVEV (reference sequence). V shed 8 bases and J shed 0 bases, with 14 bases lying between them. CDR3 length: 15 residues. CDR3 sequence (DNA): TGTGCCAGCGCCGATGGGGGACTTAGCAATCAGCCCCAGCATTTT. Encoded protein: CASADGGLSNQPQHF.

In its sample, this clone was seen a few times. V usage is TRBV5-1 and J usage is TRBJ1-1; D perhaps matches TRBD1 (6 bases). This CDR3 contains 17 residues. CDR1 and CDR2 (germline): SGHRS, YFSETQ. V lost 0 bases and J 2 bases, leaving 17 bases between the germline ends. In DNA, the CDR3 is TGCGCCAGCAGCTTGGGTACAGGGAACCGTGTTAACACTGAAGCTTTCTTT. Its translation: CASSLGTGNRVNTEAFF.

Notes on this clone: The junction departs from the called germline gene at one end, perhaps through a read error. The V and J genes are TRBV7-9 and TRBJ2-2; tentatively, D is TRBD2 (5 bases). The CDR3 is 14 residues long. Germline V CDR1 and CDR2: SEHNR, FQNEAQ (reference sequence). CDR3 DNA: TGTGCCACCAGCGCCCAGACGGGAACCGGGGAGCTGTTTTTT. Its protein product is CATSAQTGTGELFF.

The chain couples TRBV29-1 to TRBJ1-1; D is perhaps TRBD1 (5 bases). The CDR3 spans 11 residues. V lost 1 base to trimming and J lost 10 bases, with 10 bases between them. From germline, CDR1 is SQVTM and CDR2 ANQGSEA. The CDR3 here is CSVEVQGLAFF. The CDR3 nucleotides read TGCAGCGTTGAAGTTCAGGGATTAGCTTTCTTT.